These T cell receptor beta chains were read from a single sample in a study of identical twins. TCRdb used MiXCR to reprocess the 5' RACE reads, holding one entry per CDR3 protein. In the table there are 550,000 to 700,000 distinct CDR3 sequences, approximately 9.6% of which are singletons. This same sample was also taken into another study, of yellow fever vaccine responses in identical twins.

Sequencing was carried out using PBMCs. Source of these receptors: a woman aged 18 to 35 in good health. Each CDR3 is given with its conserved first and last residue. Each record gives: D gene, J gene, V gene, clone size, CDR3 protein, CDR3 DNA. D genes are given only for firm matches. Clone size is shown for a subset of rows, as once, few, many or a class of expanded clone.

d_call: .
j_call: TRBJ2-1
v_call: TRBV3-1
clone_size: many
cdr3_aa: CASSPATSSYNEQFF
cdr3_nt: TGTGCCAGCAGCCCGGCCACGAGCTCCTACAATGAGCAGTTCTTC

d_call: TRBD1
j_call: TRBJ1-6
v_call: TRBV6-5
clone_size: few
cdr3_aa: CASSYQTGANSPLHF
cdr3_nt: TGTGCCAGCAGTTACCAGACAGGGGCGAATTCACCCCTCCACTTT

d_call: .
j_call: TRBJ1-3
v_call: TRBV6-1
clone_size: few
cdr3_aa: CASSRGQIGNTIYF
cdr3_nt: TGTGCCAGCAGCCGAGGACAAATAGGAAACACCATATATTTT

d_call: TRBD2
j_call: TRBJ2-1
v_call: TRBV6-5
clone_size: few
cdr3_aa: CASSLGLAGGPIEQFF
cdr3_nt: TGTGCCAGCAGTTTGGGACTAGCGGGAGGGCCGATTGAGCAGTTCTTC

d_call: TRBD1
j_call: TRBJ2-7
v_call: TRBV7-8
clone_size: .
cdr3_aa: CASSLGGGDRSYEQYF
cdr3_nt: TGTGCCAGCAGCTTAGGGGGCGGGGACAGGTCCTACGAGCAGTACTTC

d_call: TRBD2
j_call: TRBJ2-1
v_call: TRBV3-1
clone_size: many
cdr3_aa: CATGLAGDNEQFF
cdr3_nt: TGTGCCACTGGACTAGCGGGAGACAATGAGCAGTTCTTC

d_call: .
j_call: TRBJ2-2
v_call: TRBV29-1
clone_size: .
cdr3_aa: CSVAGETGELFF
cdr3_nt: TGCAGCGTTGCAGGGGAGACCGGGGAGCTGTTTTTT

d_call: TRBD1
j_call: TRBJ1-5
v_call: TRBV12-3/TRBV12-4
clone_size: .
cdr3_aa: CASSLQGGAKPQHF
cdr3_nt: TGTGCCAGCAGTTTGCAAGGGGGCGCGAAGCCCCAGCATTTT

d_call: .
j_call: TRBJ2-3
v_call: TRBV7-7
clone_size: many
cdr3_aa: CASSLGPTGEDTQYF
cdr3_nt: TGTGCTAGCAGCTTAGGGCCGACGGGGGAAGATACGCAGTATTTT

d_call: TRBD2
j_call: TRBJ2-7
v_call: TRBV7-2
clone_size: .
cdr3_aa: CASSPPGLAGGYEQYF
cdr3_nt: TGTGCCAGCAGCCCCCCCGGACTAGCGGGAGGCTACGAGCAGTACTTC

d_call: .
j_call: TRBJ2-7
v_call: TRBV6-6
clone_size: many
cdr3_aa: CASSQNSYEQYF
cdr3_nt: TGTGCCAGCAGTCAGAACTCCTACGAGCAGTACTTC

d_call: .
j_call: TRBJ1-6
v_call: TRBV6-2/TRBV6-3
clone_size: few
cdr3_aa: CASSYGGWSASPLHF
cdr3_nt: TGTGCCAGCAGTTACGGGGGATGGTCGGCATCACCCCTCCACTTT

d_call: .
j_call: TRBJ2-6
v_call: TRBV5-6
clone_size: few
cdr3_aa: CASSLDRVGANVLTF
cdr3_nt: TGTGCCAGCAGCTTGGACAGGGTTGGGGCCAACGTCCTGACTTTC

d_call: TRBD2
j_call: TRBJ2-1
v_call: TRBV18
clone_size: few
cdr3_aa: CASSAAGTSGRNEQFF
cdr3_nt: TGTGCCAGCTCAGCTGCCGGGACTAGCGGGAGAAATGAGCAGTTCTTC

d_call: .
j_call: TRBJ2-3
v_call: TRBV20-1
clone_size: .
cdr3_aa: CSASPRSGSSTDTQYF
cdr3_nt: TGCAGTGCTAGCCCTAGATCGGGCTCTAGCACAGATACGCAGTATTTT

d_call: TRBD2
j_call: TRBJ2-1
v_call: TRBV5-6
clone_size: .
cdr3_aa: CASSLGTSGILGGEFF
cdr3_nt: TGTGCCAGCAGCTTGGGGACTAGCGGGATTCTTGGTGGAGAGTTCTTC

d_call: .
j_call: TRBJ1-1
v_call: TRBV5-1
clone_size: many
cdr3_aa: CASIPGDIRGEAFF
cdr3_nt: TGCGCCAGCATCCCCGGCGACATCCGCGGAGAAGCTTTCTTT

d_call: .
j_call: TRBJ2-3
v_call: TRBV7-6
clone_size: .
cdr3_aa: CASSLGVGVSDTQYF
cdr3_nt: TGTGCCAGCAGCTTAGGGGTGGGGGTGTCGGATACGCAGTATTTT

d_call: .
j_call: TRBJ2-7
v_call: TRBV7-9
clone_size: many
cdr3_aa: CASASPGAEEQYF
cdr3_nt: TGTGCCAGCGCCTCCCCCGGGGCGGAAGAGCAGTACTTC

d_call: .
j_call: TRBJ2-3
v_call: TRBV28
clone_size: .
cdr3_aa: CASSFRGITDTQYF
cdr3_nt: TGTGCCAGCAGTTTTAGAGGGATCACAGATACGCAGTATTTT

d_call: .
j_call: TRBJ1-6
v_call: TRBV7-9
clone_size: few
cdr3_aa: CASSPFGLDNSPLHF
cdr3_nt: TGTGCCAGCAGCCCCTTCGGACTTGATAATTCACCCCTCCACTTT

d_call: .
j_call: TRBJ1-5
v_call: TRBV12-3/TRBV12-4
clone_size: .
cdr3_aa: CASSLPGGRNQPQHF
cdr3_nt: TGTGCCAGCAGCTTGCCGGGGGGTCGCAATCAGCCCCAGCATTTT

d_call: .
j_call: TRBJ2-1
v_call: TRBV14
clone_size: .
cdr3_aa: CASSLTSSGEQFF
cdr3_nt: TGTGCCAGCAGCCTGACTAGTTCCGGCGAGCAGTTCTTC

d_call: TRBD1
j_call: TRBJ2-7
v_call: TRBV12-3/TRBV12-4
clone_size: few
cdr3_aa: CASSGDSAYEQYF
cdr3_nt: TGTGCCAGCAGCGGGGACAGTGCCTACGAGCAGTACTTC

d_call: .
j_call: TRBJ2-1
v_call: TRBV3-1
clone_size: .
cdr3_aa: CASSQSQVGLGGNEQFF
cdr3_nt: TGTGCCAGCAGCCAGAGCCAAGTGGGGCTTGGGGGGAATGAGCAGTTCTTC

d_call: TRBD2
j_call: TRBJ2-7
v_call: TRBV20-1
clone_size: .
cdr3_aa: CSAFSSGRGSSYEQYF
cdr3_nt: TGCAGTGCTTTCTCTAGCGGGAGGGGCTCCTCCTACGAGCAGTACTTC

d_call: TRBD1
j_call: TRBJ1-2
v_call: TRBV29-1
clone_size: many
cdr3_aa: CSVGQGRANYGYTF
cdr3_nt: TGCAGCGTGGGACAGGGGAGGGCCAACTATGGCTACACCTTC

d_call: .
j_call: TRBJ2-1
v_call: TRBV7-2
clone_size: .
cdr3_aa: CASTLQPGTPNNEQFF
cdr3_nt: TGTGCCAGCACACTGCAGCCCGGGACGCCCAACAATGAGCAGTTCTTC

d_call: .
j_call: TRBJ2-5
v_call: TRBV29-1
clone_size: many
cdr3_aa: CSVEASGPAGTQYF
cdr3_nt: TGCAGCGTTGAAGCCAGCGGGCCAGCGGGGACCCAGTACTTC

d_call: .
j_call: TRBJ2-1
v_call: TRBV20-1
clone_size: few
cdr3_aa: CSALSGGKVEQFF
cdr3_nt: TGCAGTGCCCTGTCTGGGGGGAAGGTTGAGCAGTTCTTC

d_call: .
j_call: TRBJ1-6
v_call: TRBV28
clone_size: .
cdr3_aa: CASSPGTLGYSPLHF
cdr3_nt: TGTGCCAGCAGTCCCGGGACACTGGGGTATTCACCCCTCCACTTT

d_call: TRBD1
j_call: TRBJ2-7
v_call: TRBV5-1
clone_size: many
cdr3_aa: CASSLGDRGEQYF
cdr3_nt: TGCGCCAGCAGCTTGGGAGACAGGGGGGAGCAGTACTTC

d_call: TRBD2
j_call: TRBJ2-4
v_call: TRBV20-1
clone_size: .
cdr3_aa: CSASRLAGGPNIQYF
cdr3_nt: TGCAGTGCTAGTCGACTAGCGGGAGGGCCAAACATTCAGTACTTC

d_call: TRBD1
j_call: TRBJ2-5
v_call: TRBV10-3
clone_size: few
cdr3_aa: CAISGKPGQAPQETQYF
cdr3_nt: TGTGCCATCAGTGGGAAACCGGGACAGGCCCCCCAAGAGACCCAGTACTTC

d_call: .
j_call: TRBJ2-3
v_call: TRBV24-1
clone_size: .
cdr3_aa: CATSDSGPGAAATQYF
cdr3_nt: TGTGCCACCAGTGATAGTGGCCCCGGGGCGGCGGCCACGCAGTATTTT

d_call: TRBD2
j_call: TRBJ2-3
v_call: TRBV7-3
clone_size: .
cdr3_aa: CASSLIPSTSADTQYF
cdr3_nt: TGTGCCAGCAGCTTAATTCCGAGCACTAGCGCAGATACGCAGTATTTT

d_call: TRBD2
j_call: TRBJ2-1
v_call: TRBV4-3
clone_size: many
cdr3_aa: CASSQTEREEDNEQFF
cdr3_nt: TGCGCCAGCAGCCAAACCGAGCGGGAGGAAGACAATGAGCAGTTCTTC

d_call: TRBD2
j_call: TRBJ2-5
v_call: TRBV7-2
clone_size: .
cdr3_aa: CASSFGTSGSQETQYF
cdr3_nt: TGTGCCAGCAGCTTCGGGACTAGCGGGAGCCAAGAGACCCAGTACTTC

d_call: .
j_call: TRBJ1-1
v_call: TRBV5-1
clone_size: .
cdr3_aa: CASSQGQGREAFF
cdr3_nt: TGCGCCAGCAGCCAAGGACAAGGGAGGGAAGCTTTCTTT

d_call: .
j_call: TRBJ2-5
v_call: TRBV20-1
clone_size: few
cdr3_aa: CSARGTQGRGETQYF
cdr3_nt: TGCAGTGCTAGAGGGACCCAGGGGAGGGGGGAGACCCAGTACTTC

d_call: .
j_call: TRBJ2-5
v_call: TRBV20-1
clone_size: few
cdr3_aa: CSARDPWGPAGQTQYF
cdr3_nt: TGCAGTGCTAGAGACCCATGGGGCCCAGCCGGGCAGACCCAGTACTTC

d_call: .
j_call: TRBJ1-6
v_call: TRBV5-1
clone_size: .
cdr3_aa: CASSAQGPPSPLHF
cdr3_nt: TGCGCCAGCAGCGCTCAGGGGCCCCCATCCCCCCTCCACTTT

d_call: .
j_call: TRBJ2-3
v_call: TRBV5-1
clone_size: many
cdr3_aa: CASSLSPTDTQYF
cdr3_nt: TGCGCCAGCAGCTTGTCCCCCACAGATACGCAGTATTTT

d_call: .
j_call: TRBJ2-1
v_call: TRBV7-2
clone_size: many
cdr3_aa: CASSSGVYNEQFF
cdr3_nt: TGTGCCAGCAGCTCGGGAGTTTACAATGAGCAGTTCTTC

d_call: TRBD2
j_call: TRBJ2-3
v_call: TRBV10-3
clone_size: .
cdr3_aa: CAIRSLAGLTDTQYF
cdr3_nt: TGTGCCATCAGAAGCCTAGCGGGACTCACAGATACGCAGTATTTT

d_call: TRBD2
j_call: TRBJ2-3
v_call: TRBV3-1
clone_size: many
cdr3_aa: CASSAGLAGLPVNTQYF
cdr3_nt: TGTGCCAGCAGTGCTGGACTAGCGGGGCTCCCCGTAAATACGCAGTATTTT

d_call: TRBD1
j_call: TRBJ2-3
v_call: TRBV4-1
clone_size: many
cdr3_aa: CASSQEMTGATQYF
cdr3_nt: TGCGCCAGCAGCCAAGAGATGACAGGGGCTACGCAGTATTTT

d_call: TRBD2
j_call: TRBJ2-1
v_call: TRBV12-3/TRBV12-4
clone_size: .
cdr3_aa: CASSLGAGTYNEQFF
cdr3_nt: TGTGCCAGCAGTTTAGGAGCGGGAACCTACAATGAGCAGTTCTTC

d_call: .
j_call: TRBJ2-1
v_call: TRBV4-2
clone_size: many
cdr3_aa: CASSPLSGADSYNEQFF
cdr3_nt: TGTGCCAGCAGCCCTCTCTCGGGAGCAGACTCCTACAATGAGCAGTTCTTC

d_call: .
j_call: TRBJ2-5
v_call: TRBV5-1
clone_size: .
cdr3_aa: CASSFAVAGETQYF
cdr3_nt: TGCGCCAGCAGCTTCGCAGTTGCGGGGGAGACCCAGTACTTC

d_call: TRBD1
j_call: TRBJ2-7
v_call: TRBV28
clone_size: .
cdr3_aa: CASSLSGGDTKNYEQYF
cdr3_nt: TGTGCCAGCAGTCTATCAGGGGGCGACACTAAAAACTACGAGCAGTACTTC

d_call: TRBD1
j_call: TRBJ2-3
v_call: TRBV20-1
clone_size: .
cdr3_aa: CSARGDRARDTQYF
cdr3_nt: TGCAGTGCTCGGGGGGACAGGGCGAGAGATACGCAGTATTTT

d_call: .
j_call: TRBJ2-3
v_call: TRBV7-2
clone_size: few
cdr3_aa: CASSKAVGPIGSDTQYF
cdr3_nt: TGTGCCAGCAGCAAGGCAGTGGGGCCTATCGGGTCAGATACGCAGTATTTT

d_call: .
j_call: TRBJ2-1
v_call: TRBV20-1
clone_size: many
cdr3_aa: CSARVTWEQFF
cdr3_nt: TGCAGTGCTAGAGTCACGTGGGAGCAGTTCTTC

d_call: .
j_call: TRBJ2-5
v_call: TRBV6-5
clone_size: few
cdr3_aa: CASSMGKETQYF
cdr3_nt: TGTGCCAGCAGTATGGGAAAAGAGACCCAGTACTTC